The 25 T cell receptor beta chains below come from one sample, sequenced in a study of blood T cells in healthy people across ages. It was with a sample-barcoded 5' primer and a J-beta primer mix that a second PCR of about 6 to 11 cycles was run. MiXCR, run by TCRdb on the 5' RACE reads, gives a single entry per CDR3 protein. The data show 700,000 to 900,000 distinct CDR3 sequences, about a quarter seen once. This same sample was also taken into another study, of T cells of mothers and their children.

The specimen was blood. The receptors were sampled from a boy aged 10-17 years in good health.

The chain recombines TRBV12-3 or TRBV12-4 with TRBJ1-1; D unresolved. Trimming removed 7 bases from V and 10 bases from J, with 16 bases in between. There are 12 residues in the CDR3. The CDR3 protein is CASILLAGRAFF. CDR3 DNA: TGTGCCAGCATCCTCTTGGCCGGGCGAGCTTTCTTT.

This clonotype was counted between two and nine times. The junction shows a germline mismatch at one end, possibly a read error. The chain recombines TRBV5-1 with TRBJ2-2; D is unresolved. There are 12 residues in the CDR3. Per germline, CDR1 SGHRS and CDR2 YFSETQ. CDR3 region: CASGFRPGELFF. CDR3 nucleotide sequence: TGCGCCAGCGGCTTTCGACCCGGGGAGCTGTTTTTT.

The V call is TRBV7-6, the J call TRBJ2-1; D possibly uses TRBD1 or TRBD2 (6 bases each). Looked up from germline, CDR1 is SGHVS and CDR2 is FNYEAQ. The V gene lost 1 base and the J gene lost 6 bases, with 10 bases spanning the gap. This CDR3 comprises 14 residues. In nucleotides, the CDR3 is TGTGCCAGCAGCTTAGTCCGGGGGCCCAATGAGCAGTTCTTC. This sequence encodes CASSLVRGPNEQFF.

The chain has TRBV12-3 or TRBV12-4 and TRBJ2-1; perhaps TRBD2 as D (5 bases). The J call may be mistaken, given a closer DNA end match to TRBJ2-5. The CDR3 loop spans 12 amino acids. The CDR3 reads CASSSPSQTQYF. DNA for the CDR3: TGTGCCAGCAGTTCCCCTAGCCAGACCCAGTACTTC.

This clonotype was seen a handful of times. V usage is TRBV27 and J usage is TRBJ2-7; D is unresolved. Germline V CDR1 and CDR2: MNHEY, SMNVEV (reference sequence). The CDR3 is 13 residues long. Trimming cost V 3 bases and J 3 bases, with 9 bases left between them. The chain's CDR3 is CASSLKTRYEQYF. The DNA for the CDR3 is TGTGCCAGCAGTTTGAAGACTCGCTACGAGCAGTACTTC.

The CDR3 DNA is TGCAGCGCCCCCGCTGGGACTAGCCAAGAGACCCAGTACTTC. It encodes CSAPAGTSQETQYF. The rearrangement links TRBV29-1 to TRBJ2-5; 8 bases align to TRBD2. The CDR3 spans 14 residues. J gave up 1 base and V 7 bases, and 8 bases lay outside the gene matches. The germline V gene encodes CDR1 SQVTM and CDR2 ANQGSEA.

The rearrangement joins TRBV27 to TRBJ2-5, with a weak D call TRBD2 (5 bases). The germline V gene encodes CDR1 MNHEY and CDR2 SMNVEV (reference sequence). Trimming removed 3 bases at V and 7 bases at J, with 9 bases between. There are 12 residues in the CDR3. The CDR3 DNA sequence: TGTGCCAGCAGTTTCGTCGGAGGGACCCAGTACTTC. Amino acids: CASSFVGGTQYF.

This chain links TRBV29-1 with TRBJ2-1, with a weak D call TRBD1 (5 bases). Germline V CDR1 and CDR2: SQVTM, ANQGSEA. This CDR3 is 10 amino acids long. V lost 3 bases, J lost 9 bases, and 6 bases lay in between. CDR3 bases: TGCAGCGTTGACAGGGCTGAGCAGTTCTTC. Protein product: CSVDRAEQFF.

This clonotype has ten or more counts. Because it lacks the conserved phenylalanine or tryptophan at the end, this CDR3 is likely a read error. The limits of the CDR3 on the DNA are not certain, so only TCRdb's listed CDR3 is given. This CDR3 is CASSTTSAAPRSV. The genes are TRBV7-9 and TRBJ2-3; the table calls TRBD2, which could not be checked here. The CDR3 has 13 amino acids, counting both end residues. From germline, CDR1 is SEHNR and CDR2 FQNEAQ (reference sequence).

The rearrangement links TRBV30 to TRBJ1-1, with D tentatively TRBD1 (5 bases). Trimming shortened V by 7 bases and J by 2 bases, and 14 bases separated the two germline ends. Germline V gene sequence: CDR1 GTSNPN, CDR2 SVGIG (reference sequence). This CDR3 has 13 residues. The CDR3 region has the DNA TGTGCCTTGTCGGACAAACATAACACTGAAGCTTTCTTT. This gives the protein CALSDKHNTEAFF.

This clonotype was recorded a few times. The CDR3 here is CASRSDGSQLWEQFF. CDR3 DNA sequence: TGTGCCAGCAGGTCGGACGGCTCCCAACTATGGGAGCAGTTCTTC. The chain is built from TRBV12-3 or TRBV12-4 and TRBJ2-5; D ambiguous. The tail of the sequence fits TRBJ2-1 better, so the J call may be wrong. This CDR3 is built from 15 residues.

This clonotype was seen a few times. The chain carries TRBV9 and TRBJ2-1; D gene uncertain. V was pared by 0 bases and J by 10 bases, with 5 bases between. Germline V gene sequence: CDR1 SGDLS, CDR2 YYNGEE. This CDR3 has 11 amino acids. CDR3 DNA sequence: TGTGCCAGCAGCGTAGGGGCAGAGCAGTTCTTC. Its translation: CASSVGAEQFF.

The J gene is TRBJ2-2, the V gene TRBV20-1, with 8 bases aligning to TRBD2. Looked up from germline, CDR1 is DFQATT and CDR2 is SNEGSKA (reference sequence). This CDR3 contains 19 residues. V lost 0 bases, J lost 3 bases, and 15 bases stayed unmatched. CDR3 residues: CSAREGTSGGDWDTGELFF. The CDR3 coding sequence is TGCAGTGCTAGAGAAGGTACTAGCGGAGGCGATTGGGACACCGGGGAGCTGTTTTTT.

CDR3 amino acids: CSATWTHQETQYF. The CDR3 DNA reads TGCAGTGCTACGTGGACTCACCAAGAGACCCAGTACTTC. This chain joins TRBV20-1 and TRBJ2-5; weak D call: TRBD2 (5 bases). The CDR3 sequence is 13 residues long. The V end was cut by 4 bases, the J end by 0 bases, with 9 bases between. CDR1 is DFQATT and CDR2 is SNEGSKA in the germline V gene (reference sequence).

This chain connects TRBV12-3 or TRBV12-4 to TRBJ2-1; D ambiguous. This CDR3 comprises 14 residues. Trimming took off 8 bases at V and 3 bases at J, with 14 bases between the two ends. In nucleotides, the CDR3 is TGTGCCAGCCATACCCTAGACAACTACAATGAGCAGTTCTTC. Protein: CASHTLDNYNEQFF.

The chain carries TRBV4-1 and TRBJ2-5; D assignment may be TRBD1 or TRBD2 (5 bases each). Germline values: CDR1 MGHRA, CDR2 YSYEKL. CDR3 length equals 15 residues. The ends were cut back, 1 base at V and 11 bases at J, with 20 bases in the middle. The CDR3 sequence: CASSQGGTSLTQQYF. The CDR3 DNA follows: TGCGCCAGCAGCCAAGGGGGCACTAGTCTGACCCAGCAGTACTTC.

Many counts were recorded for this clonotype. The CDR3 DNA reads as TGCTCTGGGGGTAGCGGCTACGAGCAGTACTTC. Its protein is CSGGSGYEQYF. The chain combines TRBV29-1 with TRBJ2-7; TRBD2 might be the D (6 bases). The germline CDR1 and CDR2 sequences are SQVTM and ANQGSEA. This CDR3 has 11 residues.

The chain combines TRBV12-3 or TRBV12-4 with TRBJ2-5; tentatively, D is TRBD2 (6 bases). The DNA end is more similar to TRBJ2-1, so the J call may be wrong. This CDR3 has 12 residues. CDR3 coding DNA: TGTGCCAGCAGTTCCTCGAGCGGGGAGCAGTTCTTC. The encoded protein is CASSSSSGEQFF.

The chain links TRBV12-3 or TRBV12-4 to TRBJ1-2; no clear D gene. V was trimmed by 4 bases and J by 4 bases, leaving 10 bases between them. The CDR3 is made up of 13 amino acids. The CDR3 bases are TGTGCCAGCAGTTCGGACGGGCTCTATGGCTACACCTTC. This codes for CASSSDGLYGYTF.

V is TRBV12-3 or TRBV12-4 and J is TRBJ2-3, with TRBD2 identical over 7 bases. V shed 4 bases and J 6 bases; nucleotides not matched to a gene: 10. The CDR3 length is 15 residues. CDR3 DNA: TGTGCCAGCAGTTCCCTTAGCGGGCCCCGGGATACGCAGTATTTT. It is translated as CASSSLSGPRDTQYF.

The chain employs TRBV5-1 and TRBJ1-2; D unclear. Trimming shortened V by 1 base and J by 3 bases, and 19 bases separated the two germline ends. This CDR3 contains 17 residues. CDR1 is SGHRS, CDR2 YFSETQ, per germline. The CDR3: CASSLRPTLVTHYGYTF. CDR3 bases: TGCGCCAGCAGCTTGCGTCCGACCTTGGTGACCCACTATGGCTACACCTTC.

This sequence joins TRBV19 and TRBJ1-2; 11 nucleotides align to TRBD1. Germline CDR1 LNHDA, CDR2 SQIVND (reference sequence). This CDR3 region has 17 residues. V lost 6 bases, J lost 4 bases, and 13 bases stayed unmatched. CDR3 loop: CASSQRGQGELGYGYTF. CDR3 nucleotide sequence: TGTGCCAGTAGCCAACGGGGACAGGGGGAGTTGGGCTATGGCTACACCTTC.

The chain couples TRBV14 to TRBJ2-7; D call uncertain. CDR1 is SGHDN, CDR2 FVKESK, per germline. Trimming took 0 bases from V and 6 from J, leaving 12 bases between them. This CDR3 contains 14 residues. For the CDR3, the DNA is TGTGCCAGCAGCCAAGATCGGCTTTGGGGCGAGCAGTACTTC. Translated, it gives CASSQDRLWGEQYF.

This sequence joins TRBV5-1 and TRBJ2-5; D is perhaps TRBD2 (6 bases). The V and J ends lost 5 bases and 0 bases respectively, with 14 bases between them. Germline assignment: CDR1 SGHRS and CDR2 YFSETQ. The CDR3 extends over 15 amino acids. CDR3 protein: CASSSPIADQETQYF. DNA for the CDR3: TGCGCCAGCAGTTCCCCCATAGCGGACCAAGAGACCCAGTACTTC.

The J gene is TRBJ2-3, the V gene TRBV2; D may be TRBD2 (5 bases). The CDR3 length is 15 residues. V was cut by 4 bases and J by 2 bases, with 13 bases left in between. The germline gives CDR1 SNHLY, CDR2 FYNNEI. The CDR3 protein is CASSADGEATDTQYF. The CDR3 nucleotides read TGTGCCAGCAGTGCTGACGGGGAAGCCACAGATACGCAGTATTTT.